The 25 T cell receptor beta chains listed next were all sequenced from one sample in a study of T cell repertoires in cytomegalovirus infection. One entry per CDR3 protein results from TCRdb running MiXCR on the reads. Here the sample spans around 280,000 distinct CDR3 sequences, roughly a tenth being singletons. The sequencing sample was made of PBMCs. Receptor source: a human donor in good health (CMV status not recorded). Some clones in this sample may be carry-over from other donors' samples.

This clonotype has only a few counts. DNA of the CDR3: TGCAGTGCTAAAACGAGGGACAAGTTCGAAGAGCAGTACGTC. Translating gives CSAKTRDKFEEQYV. The chain is built from TRBV20-1 and TRBJ2-7; perhaps TRBD1 as D (6 bases). Per the germline V gene, CDR1 is DFQATT and CDR2 is SNEGSKA (reference sequence). This CDR3 is built from 14 residues. V lost 4 bases to trimming and J lost 7 bases, with 20 bases between them.

This clonotype was counted ten times or more. This rearrangement joins TRBV29-1 to TRBJ1-1; tentative D call: TRBD1 (5 bases). The germline CDR1 and CDR2 sequences are SQVTM and ANQGSEA. V was clipped by 1 base and J by 6 bases, with 15 bases between them. The CDR3 runs 14 residues. Here the CDR3 reads CSVEGYPGTAEAFF. Written as DNA, the CDR3 is TGCAGCGTTGAAGGATACCCCGGGACCGCTGAAGCTTTCTTT.

The chain recombines TRBV19 with TRBJ2-3; 8 nucleotides agree with TRBD2. The ends lost 5 bases at V and 5 bases at J; junction bases unmatched: 9. Germline CDR1 LNHDA, CDR2 SQIVND (reference sequence). The CDR3 extends over 15 amino acids. The CDR3 sequence: CASSPRAGGEDTQYF. The DNA for the CDR3 is TGTGCCAGTAGTCCCCGGGCGGGGGGCGAAGATACGCAGTATTTT. Complete variable domain (other parts from reference TRBV19 and TRBJ2-3): DGGITQSPKYLFRKEGQNVTLSCEQNLNHDAMYWYRQDPGQGLRLIYYSQIVNDFQKGDIAEGYSVSREKKESFPLTVTSAQKNPTAFYLCASSPRAGGEDTQYFGPGTRLTVL.

This clonotype was observed at least ten times. The chain couples TRBV20-1 to TRBJ2-3; 8 positions match TRBD2. This CDR3 spans 13 amino acids. Germline V lookup: CDR1 DFQATT, CDR2 SNEGSKA (reference sequence). The V segment lost 6 bases and the J segment 6 bases; nucleotides outside the gene matches: 8. CDR3 sequence: CSAPPGGPDTQYF. CDR3 nucleotide sequence: TGCAGTGCCCCTCCGGGGGGGCCCGATACGCAGTATTTT.

The table lists this clonotype with a few counts. V and J are TRBV5-6 and TRBJ2-1; TRBD1 aligns across 7 bases. The CDR3 runs to 14 residues. Losses at the gene ends were 1 base for V and 8 bases for J; bases not matched to a gene: 6. In germline, CDR1 is SGHDT, CDR2 YYEEEE. The CDR3 nucleotides are TGTGCCAGCAGCTTGTATTACAGGGGTGATGAGCAGTTCTTC. It specifies CASSLYYRGDEQFF.

This clonotype was seen ten or more times. This chain joins TRBV12-3 or TRBV12-4 and TRBJ2-7, with D unclear. The CDR3 totals 12 residues. Trimming took off 5 bases at V and 5 bases at J, with 10 bases between the two ends. As DNA, the CDR3 is TGTGCCAGCAGTCGGATTCCCAACGAGCAGTACTTC. Its protein product is CASSRIPNEQYF.

This clonotype was seen at least ten times. J is TRBJ1-1 and V is TRBV29-1, with 8 bases fitting TRBD1. The CDR3 extends over 14 amino acids. Germline V gene lookup returns CDR1 SQVTM and CDR2 ANQGSEA. Trimming cost V 6 bases and J 0 bases; bases outside gene matches: 6. DNA of the CDR3: TGCAGCGTGACGACAGGGGCCATGAACACTGAAGCTTTCTTT. Protein: CSVTTGAMNTEAFF.

This clonotype was counted between two and nine times. This CDR3 is CAISEWQDEKLFF. In DNA, the CDR3 is TGTGCCATCAGTGAGTGGCAGGATGAAAAACTGTTTTTT. This sequence joins TRBV10-3 and TRBJ1-4; D is unclear. The germline V gene has CDR1 ENHRY and CDR2 SYGVKD. V shed 1 base and J shed 6 bases, with 6 bases lying between them. The CDR3 runs to 13 residues.

V gene TRBV20-1 combines with J gene TRBJ2-3, with D maybe TRBD2 (5 bases). The CDR3 extends over 14 amino acids. V shed 3 bases and J shed 0 bases, with 10 bases lying between them. The germline gives CDR1 DFQATT, CDR2 SNEGSKA (reference sequence). CDR3 loop: CSASLSVSTDTQYF. CDR3 nucleotide sequence: TGCAGTGCTAGCCTTAGCGTCAGCACAGATACGCAGTATTTT.

V and J are TRBV19 and TRBJ1-5, with D possibly matching TRBD1 (5 bases). The CDR3 spans 14 residues. Trimming left V 4 bases short and J 4 bases short, with 11 bases between. Looked up from germline, CDR1 is LNHDA and CDR2 is SQIVND (reference sequence). The CDR3 region is CASSNRDLNQPQHF. CDR3 DNA sequence: TGTGCCAGTAGTAACCGGGACCTTAATCAGCCCCAGCATTTT. The entire variable domain, with the rest obtained from reference TRBV19 and TRBJ1-5, is as follows: DGGITQSPKYLFRKEGQNVTLSCEQNLNHDAMYWYRQDPGQGLRLIYYSQIVNDFQKGDIAEGYSVSREKKESFPLTVTSAQKNPTAFYLCASSNRDLNQPQHFGDGTRLSIL.

This clonotype has a count of ten or more. This chain joins TRBV11-2 and TRBJ2-3; the D is unclear. Germline CDR1 is SGHAT and CDR2 is FQNNGV. V dropped 8 bases and J dropped 4 bases, with 7 bases sitting between them. The CDR3 has 11 residues. CDR3 residues: CASGSADTQYF. For the CDR3, the DNA is TGTGCCAGCGGCAGCGCAGATACGCAGTATTTT.

This clonotype was counted ten times or more. The genes are TRBV7-2 and TRBJ1-3; tentatively, D is TRBD1 (5 bases). In germline, CDR1 is SGHTA, CDR2 FQGNSA. This CDR3 comprises 16 residues. V dropped 4 bases and J dropped 4 bases, with 17 bases sitting between them. CDR3 sequence (DNA): TGTGCCAGCAGCTACAGTACAGGCCTCTCGGGAAACACCATATATTTT. Encoded protein: CASSYSTGLSGNTIYF.

This clonotype was seen ten or more times. The chain joins TRBV5-6 to TRBJ1-2; TRBD1 matches 10 bases. Trimming at V came to 5 bases and at J to 7 bases, leaving 14 bases not matched to a gene. Germline V gene lookup returns CDR1 SGHDT and CDR2 YYEEEE. The CDR3 is made up of 16 amino acids. The CDR3 DNA reads TGTGCCAGCAGTTCCGGGACAGGGGAATTCGTTCTTGGCTACACCTTC. Amino acids: CASSSGTGEFVLGYTF. Variable domain in full (rest from reference TRBV5-6 and TRBJ1-2): DAGVTQSPTHLIKTRGQQVTLRCSPKSGHDTVSWYQQALGQGPQFIFQYYEEEERQRGNFPDRFSGHQFPNYSSELNVNALLLGDSALYLCASSSGTGEFVLGYTFGSGTRLTVV.

This clonotype was recorded at least ten times. The chain combines TRBV20-1 with TRBJ2-1; perhaps D is TRBD1 or TRBD2 (5 bases each). The germline V gene encodes CDR1 DFQATT and CDR2 SNEGSKA (reference sequence). The CDR3 extends over 13 amino acids. Between the trimmed V and J ends, which lost 8 bases and 4 bases, there was a span of 15 bases. The CDR3 DNA reads as TGCAGTACTCTTCGGGGCCGTTACAATGAGCAGTTCTTC. Its translation: CSTLRGRYNEQFF.

There are a few counts of this clonotype. The CDR3 protein is CSARTSGAWNEQFF. CDR3 nucleotides: TGCAGTGCTCGGACTAGCGGGGCGTGGAATGAGCAGTTCTTC. The chain employs TRBV20-1 and TRBJ2-1, with TRBD2 matching over 12 bases. Germline V CDR1 and CDR2: DFQATT, SNEGSKA (reference sequence). The CDR3 contains 14 residues. With 5 bases clipped from V and 7 bases from J, the junction kept 6 bases outside the gene matches.

This clonotype came up many times. CDR3 sequence (DNA): TGTGCCAGCAGCTCTCGGAGTAGCACAGATACGCAGTATTTT. Protein product: CASSSRSSTDTQYF. This rearrangement joins TRBV7-3 to TRBJ2-3, with D unresolved. The CDR3 runs 14 residues. Germline V gene lookup returns CDR1 SGHTA and CDR2 FQGTGA. Trimming took 4 bases from V and 0 from J, leaving 8 bases between them.

The chain couples TRBV29-1 to TRBJ1-1; the D gene is possibly TRBD1 (5 bases). The CDR3 contains 13 residues. V was trimmed by 5 bases and J by 5 bases, leaving 15 bases between them. Germline V gene sequence: CDR1 SQVTM, CDR2 ANQGSEA. The CDR3 reads CSVRGQGRTEAFF. In nucleotides, the CDR3 is TGCAGCGTTCGAGGGCAGGGAAGAACTGAAGCTTTCTTT.

This clonotype was detected a few times. V and J are TRBV20-1 and TRBJ1-1, with D hard to call. This CDR3 comprises 17 residues. Germline V lookup: CDR1 DFQATT, CDR2 SNEGSKA (reference sequence). The V gene lost 0 bases and the J gene lost 2 bases, with 19 bases spanning the gap. CDR3 protein: CSARDRSSLGLNTEAFF. CDR3 nucleotides: TGCAGTGCTAGAGATAGGAGTTCCCTGGGCCTAAACACTGAAGCTTTCTTT.

In its sample, this clonotype was seen many times. The chain joins TRBV5-4 to TRBJ1-1, with 7 bases lining up with TRBD1. The V gene end was trimmed by 4 bases and the J gene end by 7 bases; junction bases not matched to a gene: 4. Germline assignment: CDR1 SGHNT and CDR2 YYREEE (reference sequence). CDR3 length equals 12 residues. The CDR3, as DNA: TGTGCCAGCAGCGTACAGGGGTATGAAGCTTTCTTT. This gives the protein CASSVQGYEAFF.

There are many counts of this clonotype. The rearrangement uses TRBV23-1 and TRBJ1-5, with TRBD1 matching 10 bases. TRBV23-1 is an ORF; its function is uncertain. The CDR3 totals 18 residues. The J segment lost 6 bases and the V segment lost 4 bases, leaving 15 bases of the junction unmatched. Here the CDR3 reads CASSRRDRGPRLSQPQHF. CDR3 DNA: TGCGCCAGCAGTCGGAGGGACAGGGGACCTCGGCTGAGTCAGCCCCAGCATTTT.

Written as DNA, the CDR3 is TGTGCCAGCAGTGTTACGAGGGACAGGGGAGTTCAGCCCCAGCATTTT. It translates to CASSVTRDRGVQPQHF. The chain combines TRBV12-3 or TRBV12-4 with TRBJ1-5; 10 positions agree with TRBD1. This CDR3 is 16 amino acids long. V lost 5 bases, J lost 6 bases, and 10 bases stayed unmatched.

There are many counts of this clonotype. The chain employs TRBV27 and TRBJ2-3; TRBD2 matches at 7 bases. Germline loops: CDR1 MNHEY, CDR2 SMNVEV (reference sequence). The junction had 12 bases not matched to a gene; V was cut back by 4 bases and J by 2 bases. CDR3 length equals 17 residues. CDR3 in amino acids: CASSSDGTSEHTDTQYF. The CDR3, as DNA: TGTGCCAGCAGTTCGGACGGAACTAGCGAGCACACAGATACGCAGTATTTT.

The rearrangement uses TRBV20-1 and TRBJ2-7; maybe TRBD1 (6 bases). CDR3 length: 12 amino acids. V was clipped by 6 bases and J by 1 base, with 10 bases between them. CDR1 DFQATT and CDR2 SNEGSKA come from the germline V gene (reference sequence). The CDR3 DNA reads as TGCAGTGCAAGAACAGGGTCCTACGAGCAGTACGTC. This sequence encodes CSARTGSYEQYV.

This clonotype has a count of ten or more. DNA of the CDR3: TGTGCCAGCAGCAATCAGGACAGGTTTCTGGGTTCACCCCTCCACTTT. It encodes CASSNQDRFLGSPLHF. The chain uses TRBV7-9 and TRBJ1-6; 7 bases agree with TRBD1. V trimming: 5 bases; J trimming: 9 bases; junction bases outside the gene matches: 13. The CDR3 is made up of 16 amino acids. From germline, CDR1 is SEHNR and CDR2 FQNEAQ (reference sequence).

This clonotype was observed many times. The CDR3 sequence is CASSLMAGGTGELFF. CDR3 coding DNA: TGTGCCAGTAGTTTGATGGCGGGGGGCACCGGGGAGCTGTTTTTT. V gene TRBV19 combines with J gene TRBJ2-2; TRBD2 matches 8 bases. The CDR3 is 15 residues long. Trimming cost V 5 bases and J 4 bases; bases outside gene matches: 6. Germline V lookup: CDR1 LNHDA, CDR2 SQIVND (reference sequence). The entire variable domain, with the rest obtained from reference TRBV19 and TRBJ2-2, is as follows: DGGITQSPKYLFRKEGQNVTLSCEQNLNHDAMYWYRQDPGQGLRLIYYSQIVNDFQKGDIAEGYSVSREKKESFPLTVTSAQKNPTAFYLCASSLMAGGTGELFFGEGSRLTVL.